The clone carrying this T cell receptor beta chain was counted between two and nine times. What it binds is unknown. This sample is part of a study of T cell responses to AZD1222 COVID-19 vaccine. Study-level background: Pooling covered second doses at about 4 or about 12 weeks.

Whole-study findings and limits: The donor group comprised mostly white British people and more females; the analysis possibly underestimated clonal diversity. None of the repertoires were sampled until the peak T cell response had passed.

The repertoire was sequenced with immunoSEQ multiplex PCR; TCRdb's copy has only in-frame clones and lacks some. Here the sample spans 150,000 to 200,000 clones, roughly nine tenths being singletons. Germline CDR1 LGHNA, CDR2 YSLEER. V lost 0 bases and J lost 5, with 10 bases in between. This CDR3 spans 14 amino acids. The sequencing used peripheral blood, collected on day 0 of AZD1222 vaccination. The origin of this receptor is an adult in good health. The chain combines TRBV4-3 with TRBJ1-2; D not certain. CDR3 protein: CASSQEASRYGYTF. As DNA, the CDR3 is TGCGCCAGCAGCCAAGAGGCGAGTAGGTATGGCTACACCTTC.